This entry is about one TCR beta chain. Antigen: not known. This sample was included in a study of graft-versus-host responses after intestinal transplantation. The wider study: The whole recipient group had anti-thymocyte globulin induction followed by tacrolimus and steroids for roughly three years. Whole-study findings and limits: Recipient-marrow GvH clones were detected, some having first appeared in ileum or blood. HvG clone declines early post-transplant were associated with peak circulating GvH levels. Allografts of patients with graft-donor T cell macrochimerism showed high graft-versus-host to host-versus-graft clone ratios.

Assay: immunoSEQ multiplex PCR; the TCRdb copy retains only in-frame clones and omits some. The table has tens of thousands of clones, just under 95% seen once. The CDR3 runs 15 residues. J lost 7 bases, V lost 1 base, and 6 bases had no gene match. CDR1 is SGHTA, CDR2 FQGNSA, per germline. The V call is TRBV7-2, the J call TRBJ2-1; 8 nucleotides align to TRBD2. This specimen was PBMCs, taken 16 days after intestinal transplant. This sequence was found in a human patient who received an intestinal transplant, so some T cells may come from the graft donor. CDR3 in amino acids: CASSLERENRNEQFF. The CDR3 nucleotides read TGTGCCAGCAGCTTAGAGCGGGAGAATAGGAATGAGCAGTTCTTC.